Below are 2 T cell receptor beta chains sequenced from a single sample in a study of cytomegalovirus exposure and HLA in healthy donors. It was with 60 Vbeta and 13 Jbeta primers that the PCR ran. TCRdb's table, derived via immunoSEQ multiplex PCR, lists solely in-frame clones and lacks some. The data contain about 130,000 clones, roughly 80% of them singletons. The sequencing sample was made of PBMCs. Source of these receptors: a woman aged 40 to 49 in good health and CMV-seronegative.

The chain joins TRBV9 to TRBJ1-4; no definite D call. The CDR3 is 15 residues long. Germline CDR1 is SGDLS and CDR2 is YYNGEE. The V and J ends lost 4 bases and 7 bases respectively, with 17 bases between them. The CDR3 region is CASSFGSRGGEKLFF. The DNA of the CDR3 is TGTGCCAGCAGCTTCGGCTCTCGGGGTGGTGAAAAACTGTTTTTT.

This clone was picked up a small number of times. The rearrangement links TRBV10-1 to TRBJ2-7, with 7 nucleotides matching TRBD2. V trimming: 3 bases; J trimming: 3 bases; junction bases outside the gene matches: 14. The CDR3 length is 17 residues. The germline gives CDR1 WNHNN, CDR2 SYGVQD (reference sequence). This CDR3 is CASSDPNLAGLYYEQYF. The CDR3 DNA reads as TGCGCCAGCAGTGACCCAAACTTAGCGGGCCTTTACTACGAGCAGTACTTC.